The 28 T cell receptor beta chains below were found in one sample sequenced in a study of T cells in Graves' hyperthyroidism and ophthalmopathy. The source material, RNA transcripts, was used to amplify TCR beta CDR3 regions. HTBI primers drove first-round RT-PCR of the TCR CDR3. TCRdb reprocessed the multiplex PCR reads with MiXCR, giving one entry per CDR3 protein. The sample lists about 270,000 distinct CDR3 sequences; 13% to 15% were seen once. Sequenced sample: blood. The receptors were sampled from a woman aged 50 to 60 with Graves' hyperthyroidism that later progressed to Graves' ophthalmopathy.

CDR3 region: CASSQEAGSELDTQYF. The CDR3 DNA reads TGTGCCAGCAGCCAAGAGGCGGGATCGGAGTTAGATACGCAGTATTTT. The V call is TRBV4-2, the J call TRBJ2-3; the D gene is possibly TRBD2 (6 bases). V lost 0 bases and J 5 bases, leaving 15 bases between the germline ends. The CDR3 runs to 16 residues. CDR1 LGHNA and CDR2 YNFKEQ come from the germline V gene.

This clonotype was picked up many times. The chain carries TRBV2 and TRBJ2-3; no definite D call. Germline V gene lookup returns CDR1 SNHLY and CDR2 FYNNEI. The length of the CDR3 is 13 residues. The V gene lost 6 bases and the J gene lost 2 bases, with 9 bases spanning the gap. The CDR3 reads CASRLTPTDTQYF. CDR3 coding DNA: TGTGCCAGCAGACTGACCCCCACAGATACGCAGTATTTT.

This clonotype was detected ten times or more. Written as DNA, the CDR3 is TGTGCCAGCAGCGGCCGAACAGGGGTCTACGAGCAGTACTTC. This encodes CASSGRTGVYEQYF. The rearrangement uses TRBV6-1 and TRBJ2-7; 7 bases match TRBD1. Germline CDR1 MNHNS, CDR2 SASEGT. The CDR3 loop spans 14 amino acids. V was pared by 6 bases and J by 3 bases, with 8 bases of the junction left unmatched.

The genes are TRBV2 and TRBJ1-4, with a possible D match to TRBD1 (5 bases). V was shortened by 6 bases and J by 0 bases, with 14 bases between the two germline ends. CDR3 length: 16 amino acids. Germline V lookup: CDR1 SNHLY, CDR2 FYNNEI. The CDR3 is CASRDGGGATNEKLFF. The CDR3 DNA is TGTGCCAGCAGGGACGGCGGGGGGGCAACTAATGAAAAACTGTTTTTT. The full variable domain, in which reference TRBV2 and TRBJ1-4 provide the parts outside the CDR3, is EPEVTQTPSHQVTQMGQEVILRCVPISNHLYFYWYRQILGQKVEFLVSFYNNEISEKSEIFDDQFSVERPDGSNFTLKIRSTKLEDSAMYFCASRDGGGATNEKLFFGSGTQLSVL.

The sample holds many counts of this clonotype. The chain combines TRBV20-1 with TRBJ2-7, with 8 bases identical to TRBD2. The CDR3 contains 16 residues. Germline CDR1 DFQATT, CDR2 SNEGSKA (reference sequence). J gave up 5 bases and V 5 bases, and 17 bases lay outside the gene matches. CDR3 amino acids: CSADDGKAGAGDEQYF. CDR3 DNA: TGCAGTGCTGACGACGGGAAAGCGGGAGCGGGTGACGAGCAGTACTTC.

Only a few counts were recorded for this clonotype. The V call is TRBV6-1, the J call TRBJ2-7; weak D call: TRBD2 (7 bases). The CDR3 consists of 16 residues. Germline CDR1 and CDR2: MNHNS and SASEGT. V lost 4 bases and J 0 bases, leaving 16 bases between the germline ends. The CDR3 sequence: CASSVRGGGPSYEQYF. The CDR3 bases are TGTGCCAGCAGTGTTAGGGGGGGGGGCCCCTCCTACGAGCAGTACTTC.

There are many counts of this clonotype. This sequence joins TRBV7-2 and TRBJ1-1; D gene uncertain. The CDR3 covers 10 residues. V was pared by 2 bases and J by 10 bases, with 5 bases between. Germline CDR1 SGHTA, CDR2 FQGNSA. The CDR3 sequence is CASSLSRAFF. The CDR3 DNA reads TGTGCCAGCAGCTTATCCCGAGCTTTCTTT.

This clonotype was recorded a few times. One base away lies a much larger clone, so this may be a sequencing read error. The genes are TRBV10-3 and TRBJ2-7; 9 bases agree with TRBD2. Germline-derived CDR1 and CDR2 are ENHRY and SYGVKD. The CDR3 spans 17 residues. Here the CDR3 reads CTISGPGLARSSYEQYF. As DNA, the CDR3 is TGTACCATCAGTGGTCCGGGACTAGCAAGGAGCTCCTACGAGCAGTACTTC.

This clonotype showed up many times. The J gene is TRBJ2-3, the V gene TRBV20-1; D perhaps matches TRBD2 (7 bases). This CDR3 contains 16 residues. Germline-derived CDR1 and CDR2 are DFQATT and SNEGSKA (reference sequence). Trimming removed 3 bases from V and 2 bases from J, with 18 bases in between. The CDR3 here is CSASKGGTSNTDTQYF. The CDR3 DNA reads as TGCAGTGCTAGTAAGGGGGGGACTTCCAACACAGATACGCAGTATTTT.

This clonotype was seen only a few times. The chain joins TRBV29-1 to TRBJ1-2; D is possibly TRBD1 (6 bases). The length of the CDR3 is 12 residues. V was shortened by 4 bases and J by 7 bases, with 13 bases between the two germline ends. Looked up from germline, CDR1 is SQVTM and CDR2 is ANQGSEA. CDR3 amino acids: CSVGRGASGYTF. Here the CDR3 DNA reads TGCAGCGTTGGGCGGGGGGCGAGTGGCTACACCTTC.

The V gene is TRBV28, the J gene TRBJ1-4; possible D gene TRBD1, 5 bases. V lost 2 bases to trimming and J lost 15 bases, with 16 bases between them. The CDR3 runs to 13 residues. CDR1 is MDHEN and CDR2 is SYDVKM in the germline V gene. For the CDR3, the DNA is TGTGCCAGCAGTTTAATTCGGGGACCCAGATTGTTTTTT. This sequence encodes CASSLIRGPRLFF. The whole variable domain, remainder taken from reference TRBV28 and TRBJ1-4, is DVKVTQSSRYLVKRTGEKVFLECVQDMDHENMFWYRQDPGLGLRLIYFSYDVKMKEKGDIPEGYSVSREKKERFSLILESASTNQTSMYLCASSLIRGPRLFFGSGTQLSVL.

This clonotype was counted ten times or more. The chain has TRBV28 and TRBJ2-5, with D maybe TRBD1 (5 bases). Germline V CDR1 and CDR2: MDHEN, SYDVKM. The V gene lost 5 bases and the J gene lost 10 bases, with 20 bases spanning the gap. This CDR3 spans 14 amino acids. DNA of the CDR3: TGTGCCAGCAGTCCCCAGGACAACCAAAGTAACCAGTACTTC. The encoded protein is CASSPQDNQSNQYF.

The sample holds many counts of this clonotype. CDR3 protein: CASWTSGAKYPTYEQYF. In DNA form, the CDR3 reads TGTGCCAGTTGGACTAGCGGAGCCAAATACCCTACCTACGAGCAGTACTTC. The genes are TRBV2 and TRBJ2-7; 10 nucleotides match TRBD2. Germline V gene lookup returns CDR1 SNHLY and CDR2 FYNNEI. The V segment lost 9 bases and the J segment 2 bases; nucleotides outside the gene matches: 16. The CDR3 length is 17 residues.

This clonotype was seen ten or more times. V is TRBV2 and J is TRBJ2-1; D ambiguous. This CDR3 is 13 amino acids long. Germline loops: CDR1 SNHLY, CDR2 FYNNEI. Trimming pared 11 bases from V and 5 bases from J, leaving 16 bases between. CDR3 in DNA: TGTGCCGGCAAGGTTGACCGGAACAATGAGCAGTTCTTC. It specifies CAGKVDRNNEQFF.

This clonotype has more than one count but fewer than ten. The CDR3 end shows no conserved phenylalanine or tryptophan, and so a read error is likely. V usage is TRBV7-2 and J usage is TRBJ1-1; maybe TRBD1 (5 bases). Trimming cost V 3 bases and J 4 bases, with 12 bases left between them. There are 14 residues in the CDR3. Looked up from germline, CDR1 is SGHTA and CDR2 is FQGNSA. The CDR3 loop is CASSFRGVSTEAFL. The CDR3, as DNA: TGTGCCAGCAGCTTCCGGGGCGTGAGCACTGAAGCTTTCCTT.

This clonotype has more than one count but fewer than ten. This chain connects TRBV6-1 to TRBJ2-6; TRBD1 matches 10 bases. Germline V lookup: CDR1 MNHNS, CDR2 SASEGT. The CDR3 totals 18 residues. V gave up 9 bases and J gave up 0 bases; unmatched junction bases: 11. The CDR3 DNA reads TGTGCCAGTTGCCGGACAGGGGGAATATCCTCTGGGGCCAACGTCCTGACTTTC. Its translation is CASCRTGGISSGANVLTF.

This clonotype was recorded many times. V is TRBV28 and J is TRBJ1-3; D not certain. The germline CDR1 and CDR2 sequences are MDHEN and SYDVKM. This CDR3 region has 15 residues. The V gene lost 4 bases and the J gene lost 1 base, with 11 bases spanning the gap. DNA of the CDR3: TGTGCCAGCAGTTCCCCCCGTGGGTCTGGAAACACCATATATTTT. Protein: CASSSPRGSGNTIYF.

Points on this clonotype: A read error is possible here, since a much larger clone lies one base away. The genes are TRBV6-1 and TRBJ2-7; 8 nucleotides align to TRBD1. The length of the CDR3 is 14 residues. From germline, CDR1 is MNHNS and CDR2 SASEGT. Here the CDR3 DNA reads TGTGTCAGCAGTCCTACGGACAGGGTCCACGAGCAGTACTTC. Protein product: CVSSPTDRVHEQYF.

This clonotype was picked up a small number of times. The chain links TRBV27 to TRBJ2-1, with 7 bases that match TRBD2. J was trimmed by 9 bases and V by 1 base; bases with no gene match: 9. Germline V gene lookup returns CDR1 MNHEY and CDR2 SMNVEV (reference sequence). The CDR3 contains 15 residues. The CDR3 DNA reads TGTGCCAGCAGTTTATGGGGCGGGGGTAAGGGTGAGCAGTTCTTC. This codes for CASSLWGGGKGEQFF.

This clonotype was seen many times. This chain connects TRBV6-1 to TRBJ1-6, with 9 bases fitting TRBD1. The CDR3 runs to 14 residues. Germline V gene lookup returns CDR1 MNHNS and CDR2 SASEGT. The ends lost 6 bases at V and 10 bases at J; junction bases unmatched: 7. CDR3 loop: CASRGTGQESPLHF. DNA for the CDR3: TGTGCCAGCAGGGGGACAGGGCAAGAATCACCCCTCCACTTT.

At least ten counts were recorded for this clonotype. This chain connects TRBV7-9 to TRBJ2-3; TRBD1 might be the D (5 bases). This CDR3 comprises 15 residues. V was cut by 8 bases and J by 2 bases, with 17 bases left in between. The germline V gene encodes CDR1 SEHNR and CDR2 FQNEAQ (reference sequence). The CDR3 region is CASEDQRQPTDTQYF. Written as DNA, the CDR3 is TGTGCCAGCGAGGACCAGAGACAGCCCACAGATACGCAGTATTTT. The whole variable domain, filled in from reference TRBV7-9 and TRBJ2-3, reads DTGVSQNPRHKITKRGQNVTFRCDPISEHNRLYWYRQTLGQGPEFLTYFQNEAQLEKSRLLSDRFSAERPKGSFSTLEIQRTEQGDSAMYLCASEDQRQPTDTQYFGPGTRLTVL.

There are a few counts of this clonotype. The chain couples TRBV10-3 to TRBJ2-3, with 12 bases matching TRBD2. Germline values: CDR1 ENHRY, CDR2 SYGVKD. This CDR3 is built from 13 residues. The V gene end was trimmed by 5 bases and the J gene end by 11 bases; junction bases not matched to a gene: 5. The CDR3 here is CAISWTSGIKQYF. CDR3 DNA sequence: TGTGCCATCAGTTGGACTAGCGGGATTAAGCAGTATTTT.

The chain has TRBV5-1 and TRBJ1-2; no firm D call. This CDR3 has 15 amino acids. Trimming pared 1 base from V and 9 bases from J, leaving 19 bases between. Germline lookup yields CDR1 SGHRS and CDR2 YFSETQ. The CDR3 DNA is TGCGCCAGCAGCTTGAGGCCAGGACCCATGGATCGCTACACCTTC. As protein: CASSLRPGPMDRYTF.

This clonotype was observed a handful of times. V is TRBV25-1 and J is TRBJ1-1; tentatively, D is TRBD1 (5 bases). V was shortened by 5 bases and J by 11 bases, with 15 bases between the two germline ends. Looked up from germline, CDR1 is MGHDK and CDR2 is SYGVNS. The CDR3 is 12 amino acids. The CDR3 reads CASSPAGGWAFF. The CDR3 coding sequence is TGTGCCAGCAGTCCAGCGGGGGGGTGGGCTTTCTTT.

At least ten counts were recorded for this clonotype. The chain couples TRBV27 to TRBJ2-1; D gene unclear. The CDR3 contains 12 residues. Per germline, CDR1 MNHEY and CDR2 SMNVEV (reference sequence). Deletions cut 6 bases from V and 4 bases from J, with 7 bases between. DNA of the CDR3: TGTGCCAGCAGCCCTTCTTACAATGAGCAGTTCTTC. This sequence encodes CASSPSYNEQFF.

A few counts support this clonotype. The gene calls are TRBV5-5 and TRBJ2-5; D assignment may be TRBD1 or TRBD2 (6 bases each). CDR3 size: 12 residues. Per germline, CDR1 SGHKS and CDR2 YYEKEE (reference sequence). V was pared by 7 bases and J by 12 bases, with 19 bases between. The CDR3 sequence is CASSPLGRTEYF. CDR3 DNA sequence: TGTGCCAGCTCCCCCTTGGGGAGGACAGAGTACTTC. Together with reference TRBV5-5 and TRBJ2-5, the CDR3 gives the full variable domain: DAGVTQSPTHLIKTRGQQVTLRCSPISGHKSVSWYQQVLGQGPQFIFQYYEKEERGRGNFPDRFSARQFPNYSSELNVNALLLGDSALYLCASSPLGRTEYFGPGTRLLVL.

This clonotype occurred many times. The rearrangement joins TRBV5-6 to TRBJ2-7; TRBD1 or TRBD2 may be the D gene (5 bases each). This CDR3 is 18 amino acids long. Germline CDR1 SGHDT, CDR2 YYEEEE. V was cut by 4 bases and J by 4 bases, with 27 bases left in between. The DNA of the CDR3 is TGTGCCAGCAGCGTGTGGGACCCGTCTTTGGCCCCAGCATACGAGCAGTACTTC. It yields the protein CASSVWDPSLAPAYEQYF.

In this sample, this clonotype turned up many times. V is TRBV6-2 or TRBV6-3 and J is TRBJ1-2, with 9 bases fitting TRBD1. Trimming cost V 7 bases and J 4 bases; bases outside gene matches: 7. This CDR3 region has 14 residues. Looked up from germline, CDR1 is MNHEY and CDR2 is SVGEGT. CDR3 in DNA: TGTGCCAGCATGACAGGGGGATGGGTCTATGGCTACACCTTC. Its translation is CASMTGGWVYGYTF.